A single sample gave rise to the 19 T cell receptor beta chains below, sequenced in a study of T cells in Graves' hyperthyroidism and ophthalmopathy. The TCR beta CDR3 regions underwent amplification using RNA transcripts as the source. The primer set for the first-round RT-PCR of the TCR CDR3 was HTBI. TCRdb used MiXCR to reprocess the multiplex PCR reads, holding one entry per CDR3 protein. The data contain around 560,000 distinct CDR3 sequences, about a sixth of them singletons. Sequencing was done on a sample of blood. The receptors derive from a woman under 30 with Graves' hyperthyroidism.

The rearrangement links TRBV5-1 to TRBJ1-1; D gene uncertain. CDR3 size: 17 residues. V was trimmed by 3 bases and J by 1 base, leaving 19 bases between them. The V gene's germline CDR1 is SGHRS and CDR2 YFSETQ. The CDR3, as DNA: TGCGCCAGCAGCTCTCTCTTTGGGAAGGCCCCGAACACTGAAGCTTTCTTT. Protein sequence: CASSSLFGKAPNTEAFF.

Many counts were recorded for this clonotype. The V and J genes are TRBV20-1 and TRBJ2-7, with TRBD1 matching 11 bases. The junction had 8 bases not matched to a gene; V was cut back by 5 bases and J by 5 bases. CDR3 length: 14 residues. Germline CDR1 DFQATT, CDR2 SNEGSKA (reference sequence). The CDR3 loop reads CSAAVPGQGDEQYF. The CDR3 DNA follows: TGCAGTGCTGCCGTACCGGGACAGGGGGACGAGCAGTACTTC.

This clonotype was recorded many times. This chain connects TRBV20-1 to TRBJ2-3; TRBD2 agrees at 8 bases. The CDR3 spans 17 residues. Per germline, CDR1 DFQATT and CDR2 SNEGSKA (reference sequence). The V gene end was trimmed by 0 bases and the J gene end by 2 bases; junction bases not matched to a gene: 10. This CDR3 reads CSARDGRDPGHTDTQYF. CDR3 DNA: TGCAGTGCTAGAGACGGGAGGGACCCCGGGCACACAGATACGCAGTATTTT.

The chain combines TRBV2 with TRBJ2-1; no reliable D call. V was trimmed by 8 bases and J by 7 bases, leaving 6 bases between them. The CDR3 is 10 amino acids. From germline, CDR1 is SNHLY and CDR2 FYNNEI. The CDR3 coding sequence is TGTGCCAGCTCCTGGAATGAGCAGTTCTTC. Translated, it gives CASSWNEQFF.

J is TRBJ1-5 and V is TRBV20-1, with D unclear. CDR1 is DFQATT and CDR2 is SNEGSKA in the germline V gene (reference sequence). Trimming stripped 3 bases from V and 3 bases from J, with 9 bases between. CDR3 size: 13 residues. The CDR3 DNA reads TGCAGTGCTAGTCCGCCTTACAATCAGCCCCAGCATTTT. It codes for CSASPPYNQPQHF.

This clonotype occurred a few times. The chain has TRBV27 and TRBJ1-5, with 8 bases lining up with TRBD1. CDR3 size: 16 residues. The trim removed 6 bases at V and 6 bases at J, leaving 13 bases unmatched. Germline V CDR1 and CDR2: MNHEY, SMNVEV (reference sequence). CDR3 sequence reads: CASSLHAGGSGQPQHF. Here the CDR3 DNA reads TGTGCCAGCAGCCTCCACGCAGGGGGCAGCGGTCAGCCCCAGCATTTT.

As DNA, the CDR3 is TGCAGCGTCCAAGATCCCCCGGCACCCCTCCACTTT. Protein sequence: CSVQDPPAPLHF. V usage is TRBV29-1 and J usage is TRBJ1-6; D gene uncertain. The CDR3 extends over 12 amino acids. Germline loops: CDR1 SQVTM, CDR2 ANQGSEA. V lost 6 bases to trimming and J lost 11 bases, with 14 bases between them.

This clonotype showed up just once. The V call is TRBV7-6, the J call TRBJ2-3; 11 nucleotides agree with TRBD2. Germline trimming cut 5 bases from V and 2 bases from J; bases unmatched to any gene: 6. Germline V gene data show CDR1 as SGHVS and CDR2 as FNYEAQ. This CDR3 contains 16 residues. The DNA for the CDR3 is TGTGCCAGCAGCCTATCACTAGCGGGAGACACAGATACGCAGTATTTT. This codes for CASSLSLAGDTDTQYF.

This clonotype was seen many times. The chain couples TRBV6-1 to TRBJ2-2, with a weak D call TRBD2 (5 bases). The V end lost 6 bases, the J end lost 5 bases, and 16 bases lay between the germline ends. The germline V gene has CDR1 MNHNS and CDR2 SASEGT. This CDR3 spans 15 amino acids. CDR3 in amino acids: CASRANGIVTGELFF. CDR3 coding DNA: TGTGCCAGCAGGGCTAACGGGATCGTAACCGGGGAGCTGTTTTTT.

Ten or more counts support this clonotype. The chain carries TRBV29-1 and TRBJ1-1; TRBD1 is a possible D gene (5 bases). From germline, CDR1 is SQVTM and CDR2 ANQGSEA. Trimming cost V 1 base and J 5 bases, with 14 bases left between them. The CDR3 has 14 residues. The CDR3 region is CSVEGMAGRTEAFF. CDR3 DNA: TGCAGCGTTGAAGGTATGGCAGGGAGGACTGAAGCTTTCTTT.

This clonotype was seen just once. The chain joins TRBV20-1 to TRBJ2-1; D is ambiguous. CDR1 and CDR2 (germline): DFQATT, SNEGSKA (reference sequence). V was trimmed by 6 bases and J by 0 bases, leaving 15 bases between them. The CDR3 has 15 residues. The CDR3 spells CSAPGRMSSYNEQFF. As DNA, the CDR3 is TGCAGTGCCCCTGGCCGGATGAGCTCCTACAATGAGCAGTTCTTC.

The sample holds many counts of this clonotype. The CDR3 DNA follows: TGTGCCAGCAGCCTAACCGGTAGACCTAACTATGGCTACACCTTC. This sequence encodes CASSLTGRPNYGYTF. The V gene is TRBV6-1, the J gene TRBJ1-2; D unresolved. CDR1 is MNHNS, CDR2 SASEGT, per germline. V was pared by 6 bases and J by 0 bases, with 14 bases between. The CDR3 extends over 15 amino acids.

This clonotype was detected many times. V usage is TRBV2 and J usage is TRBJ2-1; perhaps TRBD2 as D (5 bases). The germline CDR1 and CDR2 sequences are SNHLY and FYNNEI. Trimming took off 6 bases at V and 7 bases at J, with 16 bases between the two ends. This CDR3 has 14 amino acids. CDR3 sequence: CASRPTTKSNEQFF. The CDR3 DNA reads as TGTGCCAGCAGGCCTACGACTAAGTCGAATGAGCAGTTCTTC.

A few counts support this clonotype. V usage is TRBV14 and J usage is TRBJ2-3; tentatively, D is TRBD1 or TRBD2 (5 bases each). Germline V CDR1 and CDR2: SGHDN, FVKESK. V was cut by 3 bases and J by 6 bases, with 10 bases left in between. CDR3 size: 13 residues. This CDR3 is CASSHSGADTQYF. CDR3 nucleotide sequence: TGTGCCAGCAGCCATTCCGGGGCGGATACGCAGTATTTT.

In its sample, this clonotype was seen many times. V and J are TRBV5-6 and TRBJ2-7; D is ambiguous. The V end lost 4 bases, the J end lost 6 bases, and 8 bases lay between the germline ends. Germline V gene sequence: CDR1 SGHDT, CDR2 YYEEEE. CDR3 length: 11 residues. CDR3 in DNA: TGTGCCAGCAGCCTACAGCGCGAGCAGTACTTC. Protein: CASSLQREQYF.

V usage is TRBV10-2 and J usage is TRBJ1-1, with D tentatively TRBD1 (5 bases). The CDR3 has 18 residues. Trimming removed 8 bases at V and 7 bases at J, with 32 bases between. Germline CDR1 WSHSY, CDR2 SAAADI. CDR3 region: CASRGDFLEGRRSLEAFF. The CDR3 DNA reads TGCGCCAGCCGGGGTGACTTTCTTGAGGGGCGGAGAAGCCTTGAAGCTTTCTTT.

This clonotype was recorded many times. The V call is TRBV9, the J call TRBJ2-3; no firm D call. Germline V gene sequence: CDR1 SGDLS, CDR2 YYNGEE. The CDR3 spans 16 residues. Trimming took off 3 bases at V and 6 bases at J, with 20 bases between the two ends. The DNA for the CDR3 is TGTGCCAGCAGCGGAAGTTTATTACCAACTGGTGATACGCAGTATTTT. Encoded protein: CASSGSLLPTGDTQYF.

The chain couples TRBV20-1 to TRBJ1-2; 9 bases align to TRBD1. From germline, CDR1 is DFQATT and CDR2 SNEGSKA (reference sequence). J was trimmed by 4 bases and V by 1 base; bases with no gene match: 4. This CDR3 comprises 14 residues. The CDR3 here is CSARGRDRVYGYTF. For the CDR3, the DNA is TGCAGTGCTAGAGGGAGGGACAGGGTCTATGGCTACACCTTC.

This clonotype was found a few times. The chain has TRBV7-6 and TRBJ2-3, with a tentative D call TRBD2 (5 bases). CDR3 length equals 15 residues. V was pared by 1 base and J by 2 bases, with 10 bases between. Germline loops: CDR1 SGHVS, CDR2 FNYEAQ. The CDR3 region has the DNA TGTGCCAGCAGCTTAGGTGAGGGCTACACAGATACGCAGTATTTT. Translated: CASSLGEGYTDTQYF.